The clone carrying this T cell receptor (beta chain) was counted ten times or more. The antigen is not known. Trimming pared 3 bases from V and 7 bases from J, leaving 9 bases between. Germline V lookup: CDR1 ENHRY, CDR2 SYGVKD. The CDR3 runs 13 residues. The source of the sample is a study of Graves' ophthalmopathy and Graves' hyperthyroidism. Clinical symptoms, serum thyroxine, TRAb, thyroid ultrasound and orbital computed tomography determined diagnosis. RNA served as the template for amplifying TCR beta CDR3 regions. Scientists carried out first-round RT-PCR using HTBI primers and then a second-round multiplex PCR. TCRdb recomputed calls from the multiplex PCR reads with MiXCR, one row per CDR3 protein. This sample has 150,000 to 200,000 distinct CDR3 sequences, with approximately 40% found just once. Overall study results and limits: Most thyroid clonotypes expanded beyond 0.001 frequency were also found in blood.

This chain connects TRBV10-3 to TRBJ2-2, with D hard to call. This TCR was sampled from a man younger than 45 with Graves' ophthalmopathy. The sample consisted of peripheral blood. CDR3 loop: CAISEKGNGELFF. The DNA of the CDR3 is TGTGCCATCAGTGAAAAGGGAAACGGGGAGCTGTTTTTT.